This T cell receptor (beta chain) originates from a study of T-cell reconstitution after alpha-beta-depleted transplantation in children. Findings of the study overall: At day 60, the high TCRbeta diversity found in some patients originated from recipient T cells and thymic progenitors that had survived. Diversity and T-cell counts at one year after transplant derived mostly from new T cells.

Germline loops: CDR1 KGHDR, CDR2 SFDVKD. The length of the CDR3 is 14 residues. V shed 7 bases, J shed 1 base, and the junction held 3 bases outside the gene matches. A word on this clonotype: The target antigen is unknown.

Preparation of the TCRbeta library involved a method that used unique molecular identifiers. TCRdb analysed the PCR reads with MiXCR anew, one entry per CDR3 protein. Of around 800,000 distinct CDR3 sequences listed, approximately 15% are singletons. This clonotype was sampled from a male patient younger than 18 who had a stem cell transplant for acute lymphoblastic leukemia, so the T cells may come from the graft donor. The chain uses TRBV24-1 and TRBJ2-3, with 8 bases lining up with TRBD1. Source: PBMCs, mostly from graft donor cells, taken 360 days after TCRalphabeta/CD19-depleted stem cell transplant. The CDR3 loop is CATRPTGGTDTQYF. For the CDR3, the DNA is TGTGCCACCAGACCGACAGGGGGCACAGATACGCAGTATTTT.